This TCR beta chain was captured by sequencing in a study of blood T cell repertoires in COVID-19. Study information: COVID-19 samples, acute and convalescent, were from the United States, Italy and Spain.

This clone was recorded only once. Per the original methods: Estimates of nucleated cell counts were drawn from the amplification of reference gene primers. The method was immunoSEQ multiplex PCR; TCRdb's version includes in-frame clones alone and lacks a portion of them. V, J and clone size reflect that table, while D and trimming were determined from the DNA. The data show some 120,000 clones, with more than 70% seen just once and under 4% held by the top ten. V lost 5 bases and J lost 4, with 18 bases in between. Germline lookup yields CDR1 MRHNA and CDR2 SNTAGT. This CDR3 spans 15 amino acids. The sequencing sample was made of peripheral blood. The V and J genes are TRBV6-4 and TRBJ2-7; D may be TRBD1 (6 bases). This TCR was recovered from a man aged 60 to 69 with acute or convalescent COVID-19. CDR3 in DNA: TGTGCCAGCAGTCTGGAAGGGCAGGGGCCTTACGAGCAGTACTTC. The encoded protein is CASSLEGQGPYEQYF.